Following are 21 T cell receptor beta chains from one sample sequenced in a study of tumor-infiltrating lymphocytes in primary liver carcinoma. With a constant-region primer, TCR beta cDNA was made from about 0.5 ug of total RNA. Slightly modified ARM-PCR with three nested multiplex PCR rounds yielded TCR beta libraries. TRBV1-TRBV30 forward primers paired with a C-beta reverse primer were used in the first two PCR rounds, which ran roughly 9 cycles each. TCRdb ran MiXCR on the multiplex PCR reads and lists one entry per CDR3 protein. This repertoire shows approximately 110,000 distinct CDR3 sequences, around two thirds found once; its top ten account for 9.3%. Unsorted bulk tissue (about 18-32 mg) underwent RNA and DNA co-extraction. Input material: liver tumor tissue from sampling region 1. Stated subset: tumor region T1, superior pole. Receptors were obtained from an older woman with primary liver carcinoma and hepatitis B virus infection.

This clonotype was counted many times. The rearrangement links TRBV6-6 to TRBJ1-1; 9 bases agree with TRBD1. The CDR3 runs 14 residues. Germline V lookup: CDR1 MNHNY, CDR2 SVGAGI (reference sequence). With V trimmed by 5 bases and J by 6 bases, 7 bases remained unmatched. CDR3 coding DNA: TGTGCCAGCAGTCTGGGACAGGGTACCCCTGAAGCTTTCTTT. It translates to CASSLGQGTPEAFF.

Regarding this clonotype: The junction departs from the called germline gene at one end, perhaps through a read error. The chain joins TRBV7-9 to TRBJ2-6, with unresolved D. Germline V gives CDR1 SEHNR, CDR2 FQNEAQ (reference sequence). This CDR3 has 15 amino acids. Here the CDR3 reads CASSLHGVGVNDLTF. The CDR3 DNA follows: TGTGCCAGCAGCTTACATGGGGTTGGGGTCAACGACCTGACTTTC.

A word on this clonotype: The junction does not match germline at one end; this may be a read error. The chain uses TRBV12-3 or TRBV12-4 and TRBJ1-1, with D possibly TRBD1 on 5 matching bases. CDR3 size: 15 residues. The CDR3 spells CASSLQGPSGTEAFF. The CDR3 DNA is TGTGCCAGCAGTTTACAGGGACCCTCAGGCACTGAAGCTTTTTTT.

About this clonotype: One junction end does not reproduce the germline sequence, and a read error may be involved. CDR3 nucleotide sequence: TGTGTCAGCAGTTTAGCGGGAGCTGGTAATGAGCAGTTCTTC. Its translation is CVSSLAGAGNEQFF. The J gene is TRBJ2-1, the V gene TRBV28; TRBD2 matches 9 bases. Germline lookup yields CDR1 MDHEN and CDR2 SYDVKM. The CDR3 runs to 14 residues. Combining the CDR3 with reference TRBV28 and TRBJ2-1 gives the whole variable domain DVKVTQSSRYLVKRTGEKVFLECVQDMDHENMFWYRQDPGLGLRLIYFSYDVKMKEKGDIPEGYSVSREKKERFSLILESASTNQTSMYLCVSSLAGAGNEQFFGPGTRLTVL.

This clonotype has a count of ten or more. This chain joins TRBV6-2 or TRBV6-3 and TRBJ1-1, with D uncertain. The CDR3 has 15 residues. Germline assignment: CDR1 MNHEY and CDR2 SVGEGT. V dropped 7 bases and J dropped 1 base, with 16 bases sitting between them. The CDR3 DNA reads TGTGCCAGCACCGTTACCGGCCGGCGGAACACTGAAGCTTTCTTT. Its protein product is CASTVTGRRNTEAFF.

This clonotype was counted a few times. This chain connects TRBV29-1 to TRBJ2-7; no reliable D call. Germline lookup yields CDR1 SQVTM and CDR2 ANQGSEA. With 0 bases removed from V and 3 bases from J, the gap between germline ends came to 9 bases. The CDR3 loop spans 13 amino acids. In DNA form, the CDR3 reads TGCAGCGTTGAAGATCTTGACGGCTACGAGCAGTACTTC. Protein: CSVEDLDGYEQYF.

The chain employs TRBV10-3 and TRBJ2-1; 7 nucleotides agree with TRBD1. The junction had 5 bases not matched to a gene; V was cut back by 8 bases and J by 4 bases. The V gene's germline CDR1 is ENHRY and CDR2 SYGVKD. The CDR3 has 13 amino acids. This CDR3 is CAICSGQYNEQFF. The CDR3 DNA follows: TGTGCCATCTGCTCGGGACAGTACAATGAGCAGTTCTTC.

The CDR3: CASSLRGLETQYF. The CDR3 DNA follows: TGTGCCAGCAGCCTACGGGGGCTAGAGACCCAGTACTTC. The V gene is TRBV11-2, the J gene TRBJ2-5; D assignment may be TRBD1 or TRBD2 (6 bases each). This CDR3 is 13 amino acids long. Germline CDR1 and CDR2: SGHAT and FQNNGV. V lost 5 bases, J lost 4 bases, and 11 bases lay in between.

This clonotype was detected only a few times. The V and J genes are TRBV12-3 or TRBV12-4 and TRBJ2-7; 7 bases are a match to TRBD1. This CDR3 comprises 15 residues. Unmatched junction bases numbered 9, after V lost 5 bases and J lost 2 bases. The DNA of the CDR3 is TGTGCCAGCAGTCCCGTAGGGGGCCGACCCTACGAGCAGTACTTC. Its translation is CASSPVGGRPYEQYF.

Of note for this clonotype: One junction end does not reproduce the germline sequence, and a read error may be involved. The chain couples TRBV5-4 to TRBJ2-2; no clear D gene. In germline, CDR1 is SGHNT, CDR2 YYREEE (reference sequence). The CDR3 is 15 amino acids. CDR3 sequence reads: CASNLVGDHTGELFF. CDR3 DNA: TGTGCCAGCAACTTGGTTGGGGATCACACCGGGGAGCTGTTTTTT.

A word on this clonotype: A much larger clonotype is one base distant, so this may be a read error. The V call is TRBV6-1, the J call TRBJ1-5; 8 positions agree with TRBD1. The germline CDR1 and CDR2 sequences are MNHNS and SASEGT. V trimming: 6 bases; J trimming: 5 bases; junction bases outside the gene matches: 3. The CDR3 contains 13 residues. The CDR3 sequence is CASRQGVHQPQHF. In nucleotides, the CDR3 is TGTGCCAGCAGACAGGGGGTCCATCAGCCCCAGCATTTT.

This clonotype was seen only a few times. The V gene is TRBV5-5, the J gene TRBJ1-6; possible D gene TRBD1, 6 bases. From germline, CDR1 is SGHKS and CDR2 YYEKEE (reference sequence). The CDR3 length is 16 residues. Trimming took 3 bases from V and 0 from J, leaving 10 bases between them. The CDR3 loop is CASSSRGGSYNSPLHF. In DNA, the CDR3 is TGTGCCAGCAGCTCCAGGGGTGGCTCCTATAATTCACCCCTCCACTTT. Full variable domain (rest looked up from reference TRBV5-5 and TRBJ1-6): DAGVTQSPTHLIKTRGQQVTLRCSPISGHKSVSWYQQVLGQGPQFIFQYYEKEERGRGNFPDRFSARQFPNYSSELNVNALLLGDSALYLCASSSRGGSYNSPLHFGNGTRLTVT.

The chain is built from TRBV20-1 and TRBJ2-3; either TRBD1 or TRBD2 may fit D (6 bases each). Between the trimmed V and J ends, which lost 7 bases and 4 bases, there was a span of 18 bases. Germline V gene sequence: CDR1 DFQATT, CDR2 SNEGSKA (reference sequence). This CDR3 is built from 14 residues. CDR3 sequence (DNA): TGCAGTGTCCTGAGACAGGAGGGGCCAGATACGCAGTATTTT. Translated: CSVLRQEGPDTQYF.

The chain combines TRBV10-3 with TRBJ2-3, with TRBD2 identical over 8 bases. Germline loops: CDR1 ENHRY, CDR2 SYGVKD. This CDR3 is 16 amino acids long. CDR3 protein: CPTRRVSGVLTDTQYF. The DNA of the CDR3 is TGTCCCACCCGGCGGGTTAGCGGGGTCTTAACAGATACGCAGTATTTT.

Notes on this clonotype: A much more abundant neighbour one base away suggests this may be a read error. The chain employs TRBV6-2 or TRBV6-3 and TRBJ2-1; perhaps TRBD1 as D (5 bases). The ends were cut back, 7 bases at V and 6 bases at J, with 22 bases in the middle. Germline values: CDR1 MNHEY, CDR2 SVGEGT. This CDR3 is 16 amino acids long. DNA of the CDR3: TGTGCCAGCACCAAGGGGCCGACACCCCCGCGCAATGAGCAGTTCTTC. This codes for CASTKGPTPPRNEQFF.

To note about this clonotype: The conserved phenylalanine or tryptophan normally closing the CDR3 is absent here, so this likely arose from a read error. V and J are TRBV11-2 and TRBJ2-5, with D possibly being TRBD2 (5 bases). Germline CDR1 SGHAT, CDR2 FQNNGV. The CDR3 is made up of 14 amino acids. V was pared by 4 bases and J by 5 bases, with 14 bases between. This CDR3 is CASSSMAAVETQYL. CDR3 sequence (DNA): TGTGCCAGCAGCTCAATGGCAGCGGTCGAGACCCAGTACTTG.

Note on this clonotype: The conserved final phenylalanine or tryptophan is absent from the CDR3, which likely points to a read error. The chain employs TRBV11-3 and TRBJ2-1, with TRBD2 identical over 12 bases. The CDR3 is 19 residues long. Germline assignment: CDR1 SGHNT and CDR2 YENEEA. The CDR3 region is CAGSLEASGRARSYNEQFL. The CDR3 nucleotides read TGTGCCGGCAGCTTAGAGGCTAGCGGGAGGGCCCGCTCCTACAATGAGCAGTTCCTC.

Notes on this clonotype: One end of the junction does not line up with germline, which may come from a read error. This sequence joins TRBV6-6 and TRBJ2-3, with 11 positions matching TRBD2. Germline CDR1 MNHNY, CDR2 SVGAGI (reference sequence). The CDR3 is 15 amino acids. CDR3 residues: CASIPSTSGRDTQYF. In DNA, the CDR3 is TGTGCGAGCATCCCCTCTACTAGCGGGAGAGATACGCAGTATTTT.

The chain recombines TRBV5-1 with TRBJ2-5; tentatively, D is TRBD1 (5 bases). The CDR3 contains 13 residues. Trimming removed 0 bases from V and 2 bases from J, with 5 bases in between. Germline CDR1 reads SGHRS; CDR2 reads YFSETQ. The CDR3 DNA sequence: TGCGCCAGCAGCTTGGGACAGCAAGAGACCCAGTACTTC. Translated, it gives CASSLGQQETQYF. Filled out from reference TRBV5-1 and TRBJ2-5, the complete variable domain reads KAGVTQTPRYLIKTRGQQVTLSCSPISGHRSVSWYQQTPGQGLQFLFEYFSETQRNKGNFPGRFSGRQFSNSRSEMNVSTLELGDSALYLCASSLGQQETQYFGPGTRLLVL.

As regards this clonotype: One end of the junction varies from germline; a read error may be responsible. This rearrangement joins TRBV6-5 to TRBJ2-7; a weak D match, TRBD1 (5 bases). This CDR3 has 12 residues. CDR1 and CDR2 (germline): MNHEY, SVGAGI. The CDR3 protein is CASTSRDYEQYF. In DNA, the CDR3 is TGTGCCAGCACTTCCAGGGATTACGAACAGTACTTC.

Comments on this clonotype: This may be a read error: a much more frequent sequence differs by one nucleotide. V gene TRBV12-3 or TRBV12-4 combines with J gene TRBJ2-1; a weak D match, TRBD2 (6 bases). CDR3 length: 14 residues. Here the CDR3 DNA reads TGTGCCAGCAGCTTCGGGAGCCCGGGGAATGATCAGTTCTTC. This sequence encodes CASSFGSPGNDQFF.